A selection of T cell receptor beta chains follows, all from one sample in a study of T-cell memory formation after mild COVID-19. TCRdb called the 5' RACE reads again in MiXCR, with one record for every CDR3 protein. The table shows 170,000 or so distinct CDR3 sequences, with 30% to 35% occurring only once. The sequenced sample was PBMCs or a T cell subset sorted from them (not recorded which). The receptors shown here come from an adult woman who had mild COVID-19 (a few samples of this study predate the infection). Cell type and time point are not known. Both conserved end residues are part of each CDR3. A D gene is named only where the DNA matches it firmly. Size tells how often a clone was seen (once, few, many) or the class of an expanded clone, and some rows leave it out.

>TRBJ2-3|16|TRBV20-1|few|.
CSARDHGRGLTDTQYF
TGCAGTGCTAGAGATCATGGCCGGGGGTTAACAGATACGCAGTATTTT
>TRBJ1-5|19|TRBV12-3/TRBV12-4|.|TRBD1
CASSPRDRESEYSNQPQHF
TGTGCCAGCTCCCCCCGGGACAGGGAGAGTGAGTATAGCAATCAGCCCCAGCATTTT
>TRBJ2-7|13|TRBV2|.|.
CASSDRGVDEQYF
TGTGCCAGCAGTGACAGGGGAGTCGACGAGCAGTACTTC
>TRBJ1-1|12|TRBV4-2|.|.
CASSQEVGEAFF
TGTGCCAGCAGCCAAGAGGTAGGGGAAGCTTTCTTT
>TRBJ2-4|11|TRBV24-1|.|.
CATSDGVIQYF
TGTGCCACCAGTGACGGGGTCATTCAGTACTTC
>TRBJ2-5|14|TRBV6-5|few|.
CASSYARGRETQYF
TGTGCCAGCAGTTACGCGCGGGGGCGTGAGACCCAGTACTTC
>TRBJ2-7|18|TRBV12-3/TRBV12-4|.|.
CASSPNLNRAASSYEQYF
TGTGCCAGCAGTCCGAACCTTAACAGGGCCGCGAGCTCCTACGAGCAGTACTTC
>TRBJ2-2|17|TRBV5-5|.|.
CASSLAHAFEGTGELFF
TGTGCCAGCAGCCTGGCCCATGCATTTGAGGGTACCGGGGAGCTGTTTTTT
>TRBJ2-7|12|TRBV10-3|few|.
CAISEGWREQYF
TGTGCCATCAGTGAAGGTTGGCGAGAGCAGTACTTC
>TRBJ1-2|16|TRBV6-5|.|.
CASSGRLMGPNYGYTF
TGTGCCAGCAGTGGCCGGTTGATGGGTCCTAACTATGGCTACACCTTC
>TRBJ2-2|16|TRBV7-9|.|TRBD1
CASSSSGQLNTGELFF
TGTGCCAGCAGCTCGTCGGGACAGCTAAACACCGGGGAGCTGTTTTTT
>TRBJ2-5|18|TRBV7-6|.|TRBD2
CASSLVSPSGGAVETQYF
TGTGCCAGCAGCTTAGTGTCTCCTAGCGGGGGGGCCGTTGAGACCCAGTACTTC
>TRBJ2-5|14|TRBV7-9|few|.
CASSTPRNQETQYF
TGTGCCAGCAGCACCCCACGGAATCAAGAGACCCAGTACTTC
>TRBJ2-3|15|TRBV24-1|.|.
CATSEAAWGTDTQYF
TGTGCCACCAGTGAGGCCGCATGGGGCACAGATACGCAGTATTTT
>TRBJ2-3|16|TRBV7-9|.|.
CASSLALGGRADTQYF
TGTGCCAGCAGCTTAGCGCTGGGGGGAAGGGCAGATACGCAGTATTTT
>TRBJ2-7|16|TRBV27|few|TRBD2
CASSSGLAGSSYEQYF
TGTGCCAGCAGTTCTGGACTAGCGGGGAGCTCCTACGAGCAGTACTTC
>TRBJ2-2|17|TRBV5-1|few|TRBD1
CASSLTPGTGETGELFF
TGCGCCAGCAGCTTGACTCCCGGGACAGGGGAGACCGGGGAGCTGTTTTTT
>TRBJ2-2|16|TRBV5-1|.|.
CASNPTEAANTGELFF
TGCGCCAGCAACCCGACAGAAGCAGCGAACACCGGGGAGCTGTTTTTT
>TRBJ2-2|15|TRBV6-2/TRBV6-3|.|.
CASSYSGVDTGELFF
TGTGCCAGCAGTTACTCTGGCGTAGACACCGGGGAGCTGTTTTTT
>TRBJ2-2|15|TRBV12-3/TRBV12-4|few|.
CASSLAGINTGELFF
TGTGCCAGCAGTTTAGCGGGGATAAACACCGGGGAGCTGTTTTTT
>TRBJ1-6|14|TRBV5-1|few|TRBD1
CASSAGQNNSPLHF
TGCGCCAGCAGCGCGGGACAGAATAATTCACCCCTCCACTTT
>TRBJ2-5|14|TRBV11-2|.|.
CASSSWEVPGTQYF
TGTGCCAGCAGCTCCTGGGAGGTTCCGGGGACCCAGTACTTC
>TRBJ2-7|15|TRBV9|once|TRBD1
CASSVGTGLAYEQYF
TGTGCCAGCAGCGTAGGGACAGGGTTGGCCTACGAGCAGTACTTC
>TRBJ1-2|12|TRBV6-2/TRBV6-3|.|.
CASSLVGFGYTF
TGTGCCAGCTCCCTCGTAGGATTTGGCTACACCTTC
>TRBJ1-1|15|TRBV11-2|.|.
CASSLDRSQGSEAFF
TGTGCCAGCAGCTTAGATAGGAGTCAGGGCAGTGAAGCTTTCTTT
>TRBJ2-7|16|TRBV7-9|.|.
CASSLARSPEYYEQYF
TGTGCCAGCAGCTTAGCGCGATCACCGGAGTACTACGAGCAGTACTTC
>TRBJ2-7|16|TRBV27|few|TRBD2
CASSSLAGERSYEQYF
TGTGCCAGCAGTTCTCTAGCGGGGGAGAGATCCTACGAGCAGTACTTC
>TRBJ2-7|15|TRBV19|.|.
CASSASGTPTYEQYF
TGTGCCAGTAGTGCCTCCGGGACGCCCACCTACGAGCAGTACTTC
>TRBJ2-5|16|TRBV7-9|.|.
CASSPLGRGPAETQYF
TGTGCCAGCAGCCCTCTTGGGCGGGGGCCCGCAGAGACCCAGTACTTC
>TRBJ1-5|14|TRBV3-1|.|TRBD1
CASSQETGGQPQHF
TGTGCCAGCAGCCAAGAGACAGGGGGTCAGCCCCAGCATTTT
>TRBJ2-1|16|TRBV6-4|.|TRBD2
CASSERAGVSYNEQFF
TGTGCCAGCAGTGAACGGGCGGGAGTCTCCTACAATGAGCAGTTCTTC
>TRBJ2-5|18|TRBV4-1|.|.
CASSQLPTGRGSRETQYF
TGCGCCAGCAGCCAGTTGCCGACAGGGAGGGGCTCTAGAGAGACCCAGTACTTC
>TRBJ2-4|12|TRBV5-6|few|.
CASSLGGGIQYF
TGTGCCAGCAGCCTAGGGGGGGGCATTCAGTACTTC
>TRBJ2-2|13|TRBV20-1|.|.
CSAQPDHTGELFF
TGCAGTGCCCAGCCGGACCACACCGGGGAGCTGTTTTTT
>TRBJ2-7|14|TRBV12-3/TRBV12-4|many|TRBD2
CASSLGGEVKVQYF
TGTGCCAGCAGTTTGGGGGGGGAAGTAAAAGTGCAGTACTTC
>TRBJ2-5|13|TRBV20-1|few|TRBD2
CSAREAGGETQYF
TGCAGTGCTAGAGAGGCGGGGGGAGAGACCCAGTACTTC
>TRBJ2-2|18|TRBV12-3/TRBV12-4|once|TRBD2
CASSPRTSGPANTGELFF
TGTGCCAGCAGTCCCAGGACTAGCGGGCCCGCGAACACCGGGGAGCTGTTTTTT
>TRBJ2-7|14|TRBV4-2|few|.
CASSQDLSSDEQYF
TGTGCCAGCAGCCAGGACCTATCTAGCGACGAGCAGTACTTC
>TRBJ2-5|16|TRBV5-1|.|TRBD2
CASSWRTGTSLQTQYF
TGCGCCAGCAGCTGGAGGACCGGGACTAGCTTGCAGACCCAGTACTTC
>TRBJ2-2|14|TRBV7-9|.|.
CASSPKQNTGELFF
TGTGCCAGCAGCCCGAAGCAGAACACCGGGGAGCTGTTTTTT
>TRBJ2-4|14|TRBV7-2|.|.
CASSYHRVENIQYF
TGTGCCAGCAGCTATCACAGGGTGGAAAACATTCAGTACTTC
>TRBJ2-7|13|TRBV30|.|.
CAWSELVGYEQYF
TGTGCCTGGAGTGAACTAGTCGGTTACGAGCAGTACTTC
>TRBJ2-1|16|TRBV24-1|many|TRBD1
CATSGIRDRSDNEQFF
TGTGCCACCAGTGGGATCCGGGACAGATCGGACAATGAGCAGTTCTTC
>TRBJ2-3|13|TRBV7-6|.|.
CASSPDPGDTQYF
TGTGCCAGCAGCCCGGACCCAGGGGATACGCAGTATTTT
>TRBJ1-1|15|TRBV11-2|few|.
CASSSGLATNTEAFF
TGTGCCAGCAGCTCAGGGTTAGCAACGAACACTGAAGCTTTCTTT
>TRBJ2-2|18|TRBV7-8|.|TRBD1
CASSLWDRGQRTAGELFF
TGTGCCAGCAGCTTATGGGACAGGGGGCAGCGAACAGCCGGGGAGCTGTTTTTT
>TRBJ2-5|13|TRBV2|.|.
CASSAGAQETQYF
TGTGCCAGCAGTGCAGGGGCTCAAGAGACCCAGTACTTC
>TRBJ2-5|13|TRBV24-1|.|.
CATSALSRETQYF
TGTGCCACCAGTGCCCTATCCCGGGAGACCCAGTACTTC